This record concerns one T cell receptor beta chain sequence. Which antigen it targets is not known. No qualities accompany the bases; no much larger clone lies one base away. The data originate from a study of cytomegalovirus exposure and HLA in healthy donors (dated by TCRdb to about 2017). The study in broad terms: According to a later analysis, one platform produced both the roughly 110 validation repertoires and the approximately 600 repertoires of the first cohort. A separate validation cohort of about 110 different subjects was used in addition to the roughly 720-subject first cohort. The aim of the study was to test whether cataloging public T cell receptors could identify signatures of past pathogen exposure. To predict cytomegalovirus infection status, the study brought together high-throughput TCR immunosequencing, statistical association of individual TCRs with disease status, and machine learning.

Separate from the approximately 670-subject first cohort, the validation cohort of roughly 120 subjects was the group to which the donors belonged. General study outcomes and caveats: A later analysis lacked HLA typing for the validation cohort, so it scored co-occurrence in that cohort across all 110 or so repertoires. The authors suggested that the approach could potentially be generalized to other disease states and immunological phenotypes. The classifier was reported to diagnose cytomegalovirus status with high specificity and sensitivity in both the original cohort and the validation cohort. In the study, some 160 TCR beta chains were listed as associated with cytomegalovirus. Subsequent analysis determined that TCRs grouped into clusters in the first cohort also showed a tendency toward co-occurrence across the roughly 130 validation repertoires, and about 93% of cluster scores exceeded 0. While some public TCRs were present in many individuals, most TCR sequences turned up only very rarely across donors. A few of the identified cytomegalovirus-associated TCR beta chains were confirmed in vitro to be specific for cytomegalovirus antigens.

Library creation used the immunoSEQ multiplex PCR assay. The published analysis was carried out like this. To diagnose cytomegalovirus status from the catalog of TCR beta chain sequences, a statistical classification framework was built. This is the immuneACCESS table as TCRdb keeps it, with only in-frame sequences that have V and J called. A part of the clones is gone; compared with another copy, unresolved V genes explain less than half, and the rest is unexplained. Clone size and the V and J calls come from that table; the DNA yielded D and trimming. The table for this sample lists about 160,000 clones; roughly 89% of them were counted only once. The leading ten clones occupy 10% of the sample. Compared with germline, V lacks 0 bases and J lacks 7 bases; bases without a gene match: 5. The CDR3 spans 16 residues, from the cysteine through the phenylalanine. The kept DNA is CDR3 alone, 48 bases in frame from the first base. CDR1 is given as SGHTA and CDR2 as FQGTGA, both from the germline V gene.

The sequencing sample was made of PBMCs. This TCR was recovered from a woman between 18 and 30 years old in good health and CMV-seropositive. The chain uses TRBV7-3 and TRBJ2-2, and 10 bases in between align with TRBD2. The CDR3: CASSLTGLAGVGELFF. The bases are TGTGCCAGCAGCTTAACGGGCCTAGCGGGAGTCGGGGAGCTGTTTTTT. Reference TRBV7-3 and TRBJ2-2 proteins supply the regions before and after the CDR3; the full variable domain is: GAGVSQTPSNKVTEKGKYVELRCDPISGHTALYWYRQSLGQGPEFLIYFQGTGAADDSGLPNDRFFAVRPEGSVSTLKIQRTERGDSAVYLCASSLTGLAGVGELFFGEGSRLTVL.